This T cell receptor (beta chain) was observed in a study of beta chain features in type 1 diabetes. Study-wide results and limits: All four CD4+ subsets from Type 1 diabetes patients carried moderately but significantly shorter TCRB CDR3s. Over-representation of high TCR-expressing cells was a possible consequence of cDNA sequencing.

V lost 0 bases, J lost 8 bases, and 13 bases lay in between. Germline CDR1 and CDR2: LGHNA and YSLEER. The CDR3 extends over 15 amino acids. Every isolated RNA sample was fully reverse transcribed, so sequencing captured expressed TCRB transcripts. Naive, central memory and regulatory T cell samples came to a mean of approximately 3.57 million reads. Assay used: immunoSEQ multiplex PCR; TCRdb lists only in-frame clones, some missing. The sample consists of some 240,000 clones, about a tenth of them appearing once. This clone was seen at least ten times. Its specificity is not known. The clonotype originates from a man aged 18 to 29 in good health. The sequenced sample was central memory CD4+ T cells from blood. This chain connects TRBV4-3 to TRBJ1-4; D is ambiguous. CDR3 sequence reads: CASSQDRAAGEKLFF. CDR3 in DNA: TGCGCCAGCAGCCAAGATCGCGCGGCGGGCGAAAAACTGTTTTTT.